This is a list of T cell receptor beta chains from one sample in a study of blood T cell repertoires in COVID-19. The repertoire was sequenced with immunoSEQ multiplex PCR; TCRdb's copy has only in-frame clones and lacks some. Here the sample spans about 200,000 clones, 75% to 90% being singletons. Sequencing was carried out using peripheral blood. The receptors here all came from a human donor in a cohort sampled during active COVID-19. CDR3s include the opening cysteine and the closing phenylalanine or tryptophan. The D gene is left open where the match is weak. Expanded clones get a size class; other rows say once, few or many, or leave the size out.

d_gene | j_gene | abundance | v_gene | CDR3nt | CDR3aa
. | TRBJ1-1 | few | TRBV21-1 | TGTGCCAGCAGCAAATGGGGACAGAGTACAAACACTGAAGCTTTCTTT | CASSKWGQSTNTEAFF
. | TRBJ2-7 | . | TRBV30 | TGTGCCTGGAGAAGACAGGTATTGGCGAAAGAGCAGTACTTC | CAWRRQVLAKEQYF
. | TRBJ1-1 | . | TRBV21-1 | TGTGCCAGCAGCAAAGACTTGGAGGACAGGCGGTACATGAACACTGAAGCTTTCTTT | CASSKDLEDRRYMNTEAFF
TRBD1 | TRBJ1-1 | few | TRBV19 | TGTGCCAGTAGGCACAGGGGGGCGAACACTGAAGCTTTCTTT | CASRHRGANTEAFF
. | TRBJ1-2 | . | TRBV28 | TGTGCCAGCAGTAGTTGGACATATAACTATGGCTACACCTTC | CASSSWTYNYGYTF
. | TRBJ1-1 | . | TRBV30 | TGTGCCTGGAGTGTCGCAGCGGCGCGTGAAGCTTTCTTT | CAWSVAAAREAFF
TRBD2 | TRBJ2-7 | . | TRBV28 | TGTGCCAGCATTTCCGGGGGGAGCTCCTACGAGCAGTACTTC | CASISGGSSYEQYF
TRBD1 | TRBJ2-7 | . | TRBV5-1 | TGCGCCAGCAGCTTGGGTGGACAGGGCCACGAGCAGTACTTC | CASSLGGQGHEQYF
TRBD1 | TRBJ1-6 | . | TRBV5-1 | TGCGCCAGCTCCCGGGACAGCTCAATGGGTCCCTACTCCTCGAATAATTCACCCCTCCACTTT | CASSRDSSMGPYSSNNSPLHF
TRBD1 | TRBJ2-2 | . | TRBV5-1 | TGCGCCAGCAGCTTCGGGACAGCAGGCACCGGGGAGCTGTTTTTT | CASSFGTAGTGELFF
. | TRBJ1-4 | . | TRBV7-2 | TGTGCCAGCAGCTTAACCCCTTTGATGCGGGGGGAAGGGGAAAAACTGTTTTTT | CASSLTPLMRGEGEKLFF
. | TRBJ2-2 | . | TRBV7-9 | TGTGCCAGCAGCTTAGAGGAGAGCACCGGGGAGCTGTTTTTT | CASSLEESTGELFF
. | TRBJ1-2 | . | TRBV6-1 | TGTGCCAGCAGTGAAGGCCCAATACAGTCTTATGGCTACACCTTC | CASSEGPIQSYGYTF
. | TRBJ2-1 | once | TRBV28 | TGTGCCAGCAGTTTACCGACGAGGGGGACAAGCTCCTACAATGAGCAGTTCTTC | CASSLPTRGTSSYNEQFF
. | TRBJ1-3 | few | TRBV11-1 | TGTGCCAGCAGCCGAAGGACTCCTGGAAACACCATATATTTT | CASSRRTPGNTIYF
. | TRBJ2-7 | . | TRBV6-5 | TGTGCCAGCAGTTACGGAGGGGAGCAGTACTTC | CASSYGGEQYF
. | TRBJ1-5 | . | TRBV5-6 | TGTGCCAGCAGCTTAGGCCAGGGGATTAGGAGCAATCAGCCCCAGCATTTT | CASSLGQGIRSNQPQHF
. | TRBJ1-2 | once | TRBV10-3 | TGTGCCATCAGTGAGAGATCTGGCGGGGACACCTTC | CAISERSGGDTF
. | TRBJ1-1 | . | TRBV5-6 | TGTGCCAGCAGCTTGGAGTTGGGCAGCATGAACACTGAAGCTTTCTTT | CASSLELGSMNTEAFF
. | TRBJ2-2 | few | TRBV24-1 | TGTGCCACGCGGGACAGCAACACCGGGGAGCTGTTTTTT | CATRDSNTGELFF
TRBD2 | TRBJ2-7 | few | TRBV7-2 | TGTGCCAGCAGCTCCCCCGGGACTAGGGGAGAGCAGTACTTC | CASSSPGTRGEQYF
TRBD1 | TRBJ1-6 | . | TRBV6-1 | TGTGCCAGCAGTGACCGGGACAGGGGGGATAATTCACCCCTCCACTTT | CASSDRDRGDNSPLHF
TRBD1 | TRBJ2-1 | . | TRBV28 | TGTGCCAGCAGTTCACCTCTGTTAGGACAGGGAATATCCAATGAGCAGTTCTTC | CASSSPLLGQGISNEQFF
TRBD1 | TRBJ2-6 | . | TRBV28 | TGTGCCAGCAGTGGGACAGGATTAGCTGGGGCCAACGTCCTGACTTTC | CASSGTGLAGANVLTF
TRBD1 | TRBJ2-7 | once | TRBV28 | TGTGCCATCGGGGGCCGGGACAGGGGCTACGGGGGGCAGTACTTC | CAIGGRDRGYGGQYF
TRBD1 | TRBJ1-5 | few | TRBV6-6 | TGTGCCAGCAGTTGGGGGACAGGGGGCAATCAGCCCCAGCATTTT | CASSWGTGGNQPQHF
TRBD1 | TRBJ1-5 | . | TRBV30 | TGTGCCTGGGGGAGACAGGGTAATCAGCCCCAGCATTTT | CAWGRQGNQPQHF